The subject of this entry is one T cell receptor beta chain. Its antigen is still unknown. The sample comes from a study of T cell responses to AZD1222 COVID-19 vaccine. Looking at the study overall: Recipients boosted at about 4 weeks or about 12 weeks are pooled. The study's findings and limits: Seropositivity was recorded at baseline in only a handful of AZD1222 recipients. Most donors were white British and more were female, and clonal diversity was possibly underestimated.

The CDR3 is made up of 16 amino acids. Germline assignment: CDR1 SGHRS and CDR2 YFSETQ. With 0 bases removed from V and 7 bases from J, the gap between germline ends came to 14 bases. Some clones are missing from TCRdb's copy, which holds only in-frame ones; the method was immunoSEQ multiplex PCR. The table lists around 120,000 clones, 80% to 90% of them singletons. The chain links TRBV5-1 to TRBJ1-6; TRBD1 is a possible D gene (6 bases). The sample in question was peripheral blood, obtained on day 0 of AZD1222 vaccination. This receptor was obtained from an adult in good health. CDR3 sequence: CASSLASGEINSPLHF. CDR3 DNA sequence: TGCGCCAGCAGCTTGGCTTCAGGGGAGATCAATTCACCCCTCCACTTT.